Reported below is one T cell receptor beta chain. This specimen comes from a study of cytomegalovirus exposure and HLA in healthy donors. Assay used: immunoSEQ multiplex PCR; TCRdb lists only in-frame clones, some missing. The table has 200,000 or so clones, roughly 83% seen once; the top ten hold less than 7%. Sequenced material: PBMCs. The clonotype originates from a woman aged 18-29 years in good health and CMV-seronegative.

For the CDR3, the DNA is TGCAGCGTTGAGGGGGGCCCCGTTTATGGCTACACCTTC. Its protein product is CSVEGGPVYGYTF. The chain recombines TRBV29-1 with TRBJ1-2; TRBD1 might be the D (6 bases). The CDR3 runs to 13 residues. Germline-derived CDR1 and CDR2 are SQVTM and ANQGSEA. V lost 3 bases, J lost 5 bases, and 13 bases lay in between. The full variable domain, rest sourced from reference TRBV29-1 and TRBJ1-2, is SAVISQKPSRDICQRGTSLTIQCQVDSQVTMMFWYRQQPGQSLTLIATANQGSEATYESGFVIDKFPISRPNLTFSTLTVSNMSPEDSSIYLCSVEGGPVYGYTFGSGTRLTVV.